This TCR beta chain came from a study of blood T cells in healthy people across ages. The CDR3 is 18 amino acids. The J segment lost 2 bases and the V segment lost 4 bases, leaving 14 bases of the junction unmatched. CDR1 is SGDLS and CDR2 is YYNGEE in the germline V gene. A J-beta primer mix and a sample-barcoded 5' primer were used in a second PCR of roughly 7 to 12 cycles. TCRdb recomputed calls from the 5' RACE reads with MiXCR, one row per CDR3 protein. The data contain about 730,000 distinct CDR3 sequences, approximately 43% of them singletons. This clonotype came up a few times. The genes are TRBV9 and TRBJ2-1; 8 nucleotides align to TRBD2. Sequenced sample: blood. The sequence came from a woman aged 60-75 years in good health. CDR3 residues: CASSTQPDLAGTYNEQFF. CDR3 bases: TGTGCCAGCAGCACTCAGCCCGATCTAGCGGGTACCTACAATGAGCAGTTCTTC.